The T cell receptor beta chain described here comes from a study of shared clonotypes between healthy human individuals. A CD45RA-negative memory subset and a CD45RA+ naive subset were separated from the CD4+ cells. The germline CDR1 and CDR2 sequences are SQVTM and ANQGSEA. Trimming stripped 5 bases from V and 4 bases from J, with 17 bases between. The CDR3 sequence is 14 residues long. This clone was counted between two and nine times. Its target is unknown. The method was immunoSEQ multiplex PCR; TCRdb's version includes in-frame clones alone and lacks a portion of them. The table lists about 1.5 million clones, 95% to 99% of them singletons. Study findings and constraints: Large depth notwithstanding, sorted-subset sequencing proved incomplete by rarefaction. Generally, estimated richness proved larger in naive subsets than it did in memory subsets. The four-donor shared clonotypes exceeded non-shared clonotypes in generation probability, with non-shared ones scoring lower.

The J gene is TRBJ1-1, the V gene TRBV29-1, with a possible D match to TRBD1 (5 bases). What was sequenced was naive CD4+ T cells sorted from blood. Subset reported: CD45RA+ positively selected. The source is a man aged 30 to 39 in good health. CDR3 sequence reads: CSVILWGKITEAFF. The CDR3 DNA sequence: TGCAGCGTTATCTTATGGGGGAAGATCACTGAAGCTTTCTTT.